This TCR beta chain was recorded in a study of T cell responses to AZD1222 COVID-19 vaccine. Findings and caveats of the study: Females outnumbered males among donors, who were mostly white British; clonal diversity was possibly underestimated. Only a handful of individuals given AZD1222 were seropositive at baseline. Close to half of all spike-specific TCRs reportedly target regions of the variants that are unmutated. Repertoire sampling occurred only after the peak T cell response.

There are a few counts of this clone. Its antigen is as yet unknown. Measured with immunoSEQ multiplex PCR; TCRdb has only the in-frame clones, and not every one. The top ten hold about 9.9% of the sample, which has around 130,000 clones, 89% seen once. The receptor was derived from an adult who received the AZD1222 COVID-19 vaccine. Here the sequenced sample was peripheral blood, taken 28 days after the second AZD1222 dose.

CDR3 protein: CASRGLAETQYF. Written as DNA, the CDR3 is TGTGCCAGCAGGGGACTAGCGGAGACCCAGTACTTC. This chain links TRBV27 with TRBJ2-5, with 10 positions matching TRBD2. The CDR3 covers 12 residues. Trimming at V came to 6 bases and at J to 5 bases, leaving 0 bases not matched to a gene. Germline loops: CDR1 MNHEY, CDR2 SMNVEV (reference sequence).